Given below is one T cell receptor (beta chain) in context. The target antigen is unknown. The data belong to a study of identical twins. Points from the study as a whole: The more abundant beta clonotypes in cord blood had fewer insertions, and memory repertoires did not show this. Researchers reported excess low generation probability among twin-shared out-of-frame alpha sequences. Diverse VJ usage suggested most zero-insertion clonotypes were not invariant T cells.

Germline V CDR1 and CDR2: SGHRS, YFSETQ. The CDR3 covers 15 residues. Unmatched junction bases numbered 3, after V lost 1 base and J lost 2 bases. TCRdb passed the 5' RACE reads through MiXCR, listing each CDR3 protein once. There are 450,000 to 600,000 distinct CDR3 sequences in the sample; about 22% occur only once, and 0.4% to 0.6% lies in the top ten. Everyone who donated was a healthy Caucasian. The same sample was also used in a study of yellow fever vaccine responses in identical twins.

This sequence joins TRBV5-1 and TRBJ2-3; 8 positions agree with TRBD2. The TCR sequence derives from a woman under 30 in good health. Sample: CD4+ T cells sorted from blood. This chain's CDR3 is CASSLSGGITDTQYF. The CDR3 DNA reads TGCGCCAGCAGCTTGTCGGGAGGGATCACAGATACGCAGTATTTT.